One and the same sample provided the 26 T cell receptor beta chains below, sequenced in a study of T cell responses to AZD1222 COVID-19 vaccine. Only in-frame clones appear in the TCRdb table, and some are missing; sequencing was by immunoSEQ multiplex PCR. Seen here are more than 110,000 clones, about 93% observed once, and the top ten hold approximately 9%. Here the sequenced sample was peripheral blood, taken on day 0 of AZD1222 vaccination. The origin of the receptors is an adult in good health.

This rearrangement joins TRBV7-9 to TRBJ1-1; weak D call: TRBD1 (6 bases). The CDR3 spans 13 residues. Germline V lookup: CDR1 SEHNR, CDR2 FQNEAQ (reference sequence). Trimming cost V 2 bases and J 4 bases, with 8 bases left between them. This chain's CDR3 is CASSLQQGTEAFF. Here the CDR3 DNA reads TGTGCCAGCAGCTTACAACAGGGCACTGAAGCTTTCTTT.

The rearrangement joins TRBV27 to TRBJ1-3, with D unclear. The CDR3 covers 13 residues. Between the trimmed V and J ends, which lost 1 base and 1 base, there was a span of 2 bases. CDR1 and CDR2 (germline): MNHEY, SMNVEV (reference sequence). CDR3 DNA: TGTGCCAGCAGTTTATGGTCTGGAAACACCATATATTTT. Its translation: CASSLWSGNTIYF.

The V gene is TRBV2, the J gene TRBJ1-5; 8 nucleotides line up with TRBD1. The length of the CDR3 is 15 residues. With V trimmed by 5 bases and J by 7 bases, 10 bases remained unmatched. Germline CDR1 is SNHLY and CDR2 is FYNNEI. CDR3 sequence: CASSKSGQGGQPQHF. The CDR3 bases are TGTGCCAGCAGTAAATCCGGACAGGGAGGACAGCCCCAGCATTTT. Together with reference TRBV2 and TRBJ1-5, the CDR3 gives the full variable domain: EPEVTQTPSHQVTQMGQEVILRCVPISNHLYFYWYRQILGQKVEFLVSFYNNEISEKSEIFDDQFSVERPDGSNFTLKIRSTKLEDSAMYFCASSKSGQGGQPQHFGDGTRLSIL.

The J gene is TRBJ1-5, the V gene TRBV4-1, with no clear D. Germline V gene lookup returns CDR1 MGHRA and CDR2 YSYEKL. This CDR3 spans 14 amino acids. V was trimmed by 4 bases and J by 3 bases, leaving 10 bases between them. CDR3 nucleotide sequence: TGCGCCAGCAGCCCTCCACCTTTCAATCAGCCCCAGCATTTT. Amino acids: CASSPPPFNQPQHF.

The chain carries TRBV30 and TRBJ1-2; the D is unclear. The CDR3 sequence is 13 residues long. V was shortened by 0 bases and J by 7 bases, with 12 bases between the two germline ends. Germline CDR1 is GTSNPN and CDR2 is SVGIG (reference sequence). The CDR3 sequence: CAWSVGRRSGYTF. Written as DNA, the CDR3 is TGTGCCTGGAGTGTTGGACGAAGGAGTGGCTACACCTTC.

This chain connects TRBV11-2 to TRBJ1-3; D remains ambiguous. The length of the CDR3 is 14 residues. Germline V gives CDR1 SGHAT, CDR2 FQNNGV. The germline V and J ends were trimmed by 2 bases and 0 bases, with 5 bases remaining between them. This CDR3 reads CASSLSVSGNTIYF. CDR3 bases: TGTGCCAGCAGCTTATCCGTCTCTGGAAACACCATATATTTT.

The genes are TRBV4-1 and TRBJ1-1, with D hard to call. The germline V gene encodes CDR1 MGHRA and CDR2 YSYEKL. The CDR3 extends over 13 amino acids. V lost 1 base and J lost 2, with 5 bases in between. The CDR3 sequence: CASSQVGNTEAFF. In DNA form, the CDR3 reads TGCGCCAGCAGCCAAGTGGGAAACACTGAAGCTTTCTTT.

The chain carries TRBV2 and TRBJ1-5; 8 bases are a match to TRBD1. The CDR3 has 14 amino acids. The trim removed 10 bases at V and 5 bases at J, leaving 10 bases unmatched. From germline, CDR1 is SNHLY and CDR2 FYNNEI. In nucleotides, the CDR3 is TGTGCCACCCAGCTAGGACAGGGCTATCAGCCCCAGCATTTT. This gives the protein CATQLGQGYQPQHF.

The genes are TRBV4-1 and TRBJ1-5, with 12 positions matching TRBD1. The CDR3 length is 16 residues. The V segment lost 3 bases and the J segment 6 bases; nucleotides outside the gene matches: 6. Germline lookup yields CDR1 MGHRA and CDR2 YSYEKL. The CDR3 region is CASSHTGTGGSQPQHF. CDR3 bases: TGCGCCAGCAGCCACACCGGGACAGGGGGCAGTCAGCCCCAGCATTTT.

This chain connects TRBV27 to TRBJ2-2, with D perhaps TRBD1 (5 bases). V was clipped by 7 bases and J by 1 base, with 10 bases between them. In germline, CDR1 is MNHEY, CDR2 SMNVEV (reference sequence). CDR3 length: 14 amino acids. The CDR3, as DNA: TGTGCCAGCACCAGGGCGGAGAACACCGGGGAGCTGTTTTTT. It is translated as CASTRAENTGELFF.

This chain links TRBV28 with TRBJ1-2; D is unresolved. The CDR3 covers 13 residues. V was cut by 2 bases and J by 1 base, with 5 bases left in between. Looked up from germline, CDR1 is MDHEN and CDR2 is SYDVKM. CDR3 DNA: TGTGCCAGCAGTTTAAGTGGTAACTATGGCTACACCTTC. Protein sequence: CASSLSGNYGYTF.

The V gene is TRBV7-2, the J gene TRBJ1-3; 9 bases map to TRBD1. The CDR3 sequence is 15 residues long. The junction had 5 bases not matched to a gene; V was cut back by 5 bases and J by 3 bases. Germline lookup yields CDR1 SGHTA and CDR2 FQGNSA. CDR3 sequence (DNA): TGTGCCAGCAGCCTACAGGGGGCGTATGGAAACACCATATATTTT. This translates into CASSLQGAYGNTIYF.

The DNA of the CDR3 is TGTGCCTGTCAACGGGACCAGATCTACGAGCAGTACTTC. Translating it yields CACQRDQIYEQYF. The V and J genes are TRBV30 and TRBJ2-7; D could derive from TRBD1 or TRBD2 (5 bases each). Germline assignment: CDR1 GTSNPN and CDR2 SVGIG (reference sequence). Trimming took off 6 bases at V and 3 bases at J, with 15 bases between the two ends. There are 13 residues in the CDR3.

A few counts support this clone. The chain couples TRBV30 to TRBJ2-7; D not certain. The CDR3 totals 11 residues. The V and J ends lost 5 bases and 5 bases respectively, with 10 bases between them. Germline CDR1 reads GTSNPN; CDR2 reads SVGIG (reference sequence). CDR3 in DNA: TGTGCCTGGGCGGAAGGAGACGAGCAGTACTTC. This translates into CAWAEGDEQYF.

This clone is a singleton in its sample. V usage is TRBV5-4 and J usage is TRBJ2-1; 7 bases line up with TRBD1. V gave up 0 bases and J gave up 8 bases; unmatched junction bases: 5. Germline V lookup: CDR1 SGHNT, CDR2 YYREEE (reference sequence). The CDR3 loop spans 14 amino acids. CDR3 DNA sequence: TGTGCCAGCAGCTTGGAGGACAGGATTGATGAGCAGTTCTTC. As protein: CASSLEDRIDEQFF.

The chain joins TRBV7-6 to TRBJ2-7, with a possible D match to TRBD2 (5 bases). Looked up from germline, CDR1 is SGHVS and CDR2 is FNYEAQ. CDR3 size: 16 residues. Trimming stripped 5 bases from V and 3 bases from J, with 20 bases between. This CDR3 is CASSPQAPPGIYEQYF. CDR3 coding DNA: TGTGCCAGCAGCCCGCAGGCCCCCCCGGGAATCTACGAGCAGTACTTC.

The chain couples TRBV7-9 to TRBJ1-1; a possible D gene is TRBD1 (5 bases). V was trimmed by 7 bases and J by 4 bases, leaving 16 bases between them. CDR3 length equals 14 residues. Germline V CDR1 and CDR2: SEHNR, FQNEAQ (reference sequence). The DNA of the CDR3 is TGTGCCAGCAAGGAAGGGGCGTTGGGCACTGAAGCTTTCTTT. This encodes CASKEGALGTEAFF.

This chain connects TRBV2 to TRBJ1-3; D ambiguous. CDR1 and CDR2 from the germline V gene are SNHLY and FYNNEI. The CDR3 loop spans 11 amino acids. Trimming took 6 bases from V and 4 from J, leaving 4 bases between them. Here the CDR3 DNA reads TGTGCCAGCAGAGACGGAAACACCATATATTTT. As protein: CASRDGNTIYF.

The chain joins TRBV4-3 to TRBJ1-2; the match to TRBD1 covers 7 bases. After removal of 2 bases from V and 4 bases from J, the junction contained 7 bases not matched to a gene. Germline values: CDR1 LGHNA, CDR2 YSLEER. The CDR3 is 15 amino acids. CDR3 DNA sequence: TGCGCCAGCAGCCAATCGACAGGGCTGGGCTATGGCTACACCTTC. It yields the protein CASSQSTGLGYGYTF.

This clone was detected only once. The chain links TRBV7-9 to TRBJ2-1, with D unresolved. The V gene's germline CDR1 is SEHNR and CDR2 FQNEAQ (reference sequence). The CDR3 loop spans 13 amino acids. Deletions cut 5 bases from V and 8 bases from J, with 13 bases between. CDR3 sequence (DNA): TGTGCCAGCAGCCCCCTCGTAAGGGATGAGCAGTTCTTC. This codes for CASSPLVRDEQFF.

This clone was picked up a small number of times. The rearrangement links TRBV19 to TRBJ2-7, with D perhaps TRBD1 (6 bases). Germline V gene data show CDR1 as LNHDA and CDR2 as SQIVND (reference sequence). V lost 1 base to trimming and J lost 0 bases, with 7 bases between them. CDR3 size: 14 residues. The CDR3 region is CASSIGGHSYEQYF. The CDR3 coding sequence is TGTGCCAGTAGTATAGGGGGACACTCCTACGAGCAGTACTTC.

In DNA form, the CDR3 reads TGTGCCAGCAGCCCCCCGGACTCGAGCTATGGCTACACCTTC. It encodes CASSPPDSSYGYTF. The chain carries TRBV7-9 and TRBJ1-2; D call uncertain. The CDR3 runs to 14 residues. CDR1 SEHNR and CDR2 FQNEAQ come from the germline V gene (reference sequence). The ends were cut back, 5 bases at V and 4 bases at J, with 14 bases in the middle.

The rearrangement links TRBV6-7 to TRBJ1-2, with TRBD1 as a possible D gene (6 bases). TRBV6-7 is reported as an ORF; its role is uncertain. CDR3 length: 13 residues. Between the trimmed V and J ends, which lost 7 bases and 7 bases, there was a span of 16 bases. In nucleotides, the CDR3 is TGTGCCAGCAACGACCTCCGGGGGGCTGGCTACACCTTC. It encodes CASNDLRGAGYTF.

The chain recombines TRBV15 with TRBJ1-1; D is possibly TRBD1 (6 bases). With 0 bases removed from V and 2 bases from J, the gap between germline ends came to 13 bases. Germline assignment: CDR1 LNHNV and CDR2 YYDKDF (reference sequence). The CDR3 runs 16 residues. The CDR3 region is CATSREPGHPNTEAFF. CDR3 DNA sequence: TGTGCCACCAGCAGAGAACCGGGACACCCTAACACTGAAGCTTTCTTT.

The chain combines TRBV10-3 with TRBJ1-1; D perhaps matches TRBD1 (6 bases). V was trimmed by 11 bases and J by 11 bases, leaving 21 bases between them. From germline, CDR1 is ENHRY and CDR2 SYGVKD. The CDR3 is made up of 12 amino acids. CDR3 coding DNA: TGTGCCGTCTCCGGGACACCCGGAGTTGCTTTCTTT. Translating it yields CAVSGTPGVAFF.

This chain's CDR3 is CASSLAGGTEAFF. In DNA form, the CDR3 reads TGTGCCAGCAGTTTGGCAGGGGGGACTGAAGCTTTCTTT. The chain uses TRBV12-3 or TRBV12-4 and TRBJ1-1; the match to TRBD1 covers 7 bases. The CDR3 extends over 13 amino acids. Trimming took 3 bases from V and 5 from J; bases not matched to a gene: 3.